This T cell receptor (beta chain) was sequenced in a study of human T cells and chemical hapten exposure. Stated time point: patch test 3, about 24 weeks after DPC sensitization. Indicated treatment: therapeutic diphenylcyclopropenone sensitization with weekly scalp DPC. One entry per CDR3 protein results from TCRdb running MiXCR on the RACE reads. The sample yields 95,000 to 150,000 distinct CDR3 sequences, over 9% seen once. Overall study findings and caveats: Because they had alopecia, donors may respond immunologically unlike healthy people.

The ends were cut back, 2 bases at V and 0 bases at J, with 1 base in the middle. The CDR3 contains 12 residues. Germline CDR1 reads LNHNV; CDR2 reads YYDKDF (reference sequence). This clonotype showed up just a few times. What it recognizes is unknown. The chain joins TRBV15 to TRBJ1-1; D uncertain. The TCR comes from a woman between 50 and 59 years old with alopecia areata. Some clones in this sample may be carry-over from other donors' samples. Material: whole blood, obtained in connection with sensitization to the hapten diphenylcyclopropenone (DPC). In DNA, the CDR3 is TGTGCCACCAGCAGACTGAACACTGAAGCTTTCTTT. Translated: CATSRLNTEAFF.